The present T cell receptor beta chain was sequenced within a study of patients and donors after allogeneic stem cell transplantation. This CDR3 has 14 amino acids. The V and J ends lost 7 bases and 0 bases respectively, with 9 bases between them. Germline values: CDR1 SNHLY, CDR2 FYNNEI. TCRdb re-called the RT-PCR reads through MiXCR, storing one row per CDR3 protein. The sample includes about 90,000 distinct CDR3 sequences, around 49% seen only once; the top ten take around 55%. The TCR sequence derives from a human donor who was either an allogeneic HSCT recipient or a stem cell or donor lymphocyte infusion donor (not recorded which). It is not recorded whose cells these are; they may come from a transplant donor. The chain has TRBV2 and TRBJ1-4; no clear D gene. The source material was blood, either unsorted or a sorted T cell fraction (not recorded which). Here the CDR3 reads CASTRPATNEKLFF. CDR3 sequence (DNA): TGTGCCAGCACCAGACCCGCAACTAATGAAAAACTGTTTTTT.